Below are 27 T cell receptor beta chains sequenced from a single sample in a study of blood T cell repertoires in COVID-19. Only in-frame clones appear in the TCRdb table, and some are missing; sequencing was by immunoSEQ multiplex PCR. The sample has 45,000 to 50,000 clones, 83% seen once. Sequenced material: peripheral blood. Every receptor here comes from an elderly man in a cohort sampled during active COVID-19.

The CDR3 region is CASSLGTSGGDTQYF. The CDR3 DNA reads TGTGCCAGCAGCCTAGGGACTAGCGGGGGTGATACGCAGTATTTT. The chain joins TRBV7-3 to TRBJ2-3, with 14 bases that match TRBD2. Germline V gene data show CDR1 as SGHTA and CDR2 as FQGTGA. J lost 6 bases, V lost 5 bases, and 4 bases had no gene match. CDR3 length equals 15 residues.

The chain is built from TRBV19 and TRBJ2-5; TRBD1 matches 9 bases. V lost 10 bases and J lost 5; bases outside the gene matches: 11. CDR1 LNHDA and CDR2 SQIVND come from the germline V gene (reference sequence). The CDR3 totals 14 residues. DNA for the CDR3: TGTGCCACCCGGGGGACAGGGCGTTTTGAGACCCAGTACTTC. Protein sequence: CATRGTGRFETQYF.

This chain uses TRBV18 with TRBJ2-7; D remains ambiguous. V was clipped by 3 bases and J by 2 bases, with 14 bases between them. The V gene's germline CDR1 is KGHSH and CDR2 LQKENI. The CDR3 is made up of 15 amino acids. The CDR3 loop is CASSPSRTPPYEQYF. The CDR3 nucleotides are TGTGCCAGCTCACCCTCCAGAACACCCCCCTACGAGCAGTACTTC.

The CDR3 DNA sequence: TGTGCCAGCAGGGTGCGGGGGACCTACAATGAGCAGTTCTTC. Translated: CASRVRGTYNEQFF. The rearrangement uses TRBV6-5 and TRBJ2-1; 7 nucleotides match TRBD2. Germline CDR1 is MNHEY and CDR2 is SVGAGI. With 6 bases clipped from V and 2 bases from J, the junction kept 4 bases outside the gene matches. This CDR3 region has 14 residues.

The V call is TRBV7-2, the J call TRBJ2-3; D possibly corresponds to TRBD2 (5 bases). The germline CDR1 and CDR2 sequences are SGHTA and FQGNSA. Trimming took 6 bases from V and 2 from J, leaving 12 bases between them. This CDR3 region has 14 residues. The CDR3 protein is CASSTTGNTDTQYF. Here the CDR3 DNA reads TGTGCCAGCAGTACCACGGGGAACACAGATACGCAGTATTTT.

The chain joins TRBV7-2 to TRBJ2-4, with TRBD2 identical over 15 bases. Germline-derived CDR1 and CDR2 are SGHTA and FQGNSA. The J segment lost 4 bases and the V segment lost 4 bases, leaving 5 bases of the junction unmatched. The CDR3 covers 17 residues. The CDR3 sequence: CASSWTSGRESKNIQYF. The CDR3 DNA is TGTGCCAGCAGCTGGACTAGCGGGAGGGAATCAAAAAACATTCAGTACTTC.

In the case of this clone: This sample also contains other DNA sequences that code for the same CDR3. The chain uses TRBV5-4 and TRBJ2-3; TRBD2 aligns across 7 bases. The CDR3 covers 15 residues. J gave up 1 base and V 0 bases, and 2 bases lay outside the gene matches. The germline V gene has CDR1 SGHNT and CDR2 YYREEE (reference sequence). The chain's CDR3 is CASSLDGGGTDTQYF. The CDR3 region has the DNA TGTGCCAGCAGCTTGGATGGGGGGGGCACAGATACGCAGTATTTT.

The rearrangement joins TRBV5-1 to TRBJ2-3; possible D gene TRBD2, 5 bases. The CDR3 is 15 residues long. The ends were cut back, 0 bases at V and 6 bases at J, with 14 bases in the middle. Germline V lookup: CDR1 SGHRS, CDR2 YFSETQ. CDR3 in amino acids: CASSLEEGRTDTQYF. The CDR3 DNA sequence: TGCGCCAGCAGCTTGGAAGAGGGAAGAACCGATACGCAGTATTTT.

J is TRBJ2-1 and V is TRBV19; 9 bases agree with TRBD2. V lost 6 bases, J lost 6 bases, and 15 bases stayed unmatched. The germline CDR1 and CDR2 sequences are LNHDA and SQIVND (reference sequence). The CDR3 spans 17 residues. CDR3 region: CASRTGLLAGAANEQFF. In DNA form, the CDR3 reads TGTGCCAGTAGGACAGGTCTATTAGCGGGAGCCGCCAATGAGCAGTTCTTC.

The chain couples TRBV11-2 to TRBJ2-7; 8 bases are a match to TRBD2. J was trimmed by 3 bases and V by 6 bases; bases with no gene match: 10. The CDR3 has 15 residues. Germline V gene lookup returns CDR1 SGHAT and CDR2 FQNNGV. The CDR3 region is CASRHPLAGHYEQYF. The CDR3 DNA reads as TGTGCCAGCAGGCACCCATTAGCGGGGCACTACGAGCAGTACTTC.

In nucleotides, the CDR3 is TGTGCCAGCAGCTTATTTGCGGGAGGGATAACAGATACGCAGTATTTT. It encodes CASSLFAGGITDTQYF. V usage is TRBV7-2 and J usage is TRBJ2-3; 9 bases agree with TRBD2. Trimming removed 2 bases from V and 3 bases from J; junction bases left unmatched: 6. This CDR3 is built from 16 residues. The V gene's germline CDR1 is SGHTA and CDR2 FQGNSA.

This chain uses TRBV28 with TRBJ1-2; TRBD1 matches 7 bases. CDR3 length: 14 amino acids. After removal of 3 bases from V and 8 bases from J, the junction contained 9 bases not matched to a gene. Germline CDR1 MDHEN, CDR2 SYDVKM. The CDR3 is CASSFIGGSGGYTF. CDR3 DNA sequence: TGTGCCAGCAGTTTTATAGGGGGCTCAGGGGGCTACACCTTC.

The V gene is TRBV18, the J gene TRBJ2-1, with 7 bases matching TRBD2. Per the germline V gene, CDR1 is KGHSH and CDR2 is LQKENI. The CDR3 covers 16 residues. The J segment lost 7 bases and the V segment lost 2 bases, leaving 11 bases of the junction unmatched. Here the CDR3 reads CASSPVLASGANEQFF. The CDR3 region has the DNA TGTGCCAGCTCACCAGTGCTGGCTAGCGGAGCTAATGAGCAGTTCTTC.

This clone has only one observation. The chain joins TRBV28 to TRBJ2-3; no definite D call. The CDR3 sequence is 11 residues long. The germline CDR1 and CDR2 sequences are MDHEN and SYDVKM. Trimming removed 3 bases at V and 5 bases at J, with 3 bases between. The chain's CDR3 is CASSFRDTQYF. The CDR3 DNA reads as TGTGCCAGCAGTTTCAGAGATACGCAGTATTTT.

The genes are TRBV28 and TRBJ1-1; 8 bases are a match to TRBD1. J was trimmed by 6 bases and V by 5 bases; bases with no gene match: 11. Germline CDR1 reads MDHEN; CDR2 reads SYDVKM. The CDR3 length is 15 residues. The CDR3 DNA is TGTGCCAGCAGTCCCGACAGGGGCGCTGGGGCTGAAGCTTTCTTT. Protein sequence: CASSPDRGAGAEAFF.

The V and J genes are TRBV9 and TRBJ2-7; 7 positions agree with TRBD2. CDR3 length: 17 amino acids. Germline lookup yields CDR1 SGDLS and CDR2 YYNGEE. The junction had 9 bases not matched to a gene; V was cut back by 0 bases and J by 0 bases. As DNA, the CDR3 is TGTGCCAGCAGCGTAGCTACGGGGATAGCGGGCTCCTACGAGCAGTACTTC. It is translated as CASSVATGIAGSYEQYF.

The chain has TRBV6-5 and TRBJ2-7, with a tentative D call TRBD2 (7 bases). The CDR3 is 12 residues long. CDR1 and CDR2 (germline): MNHEY, SVGAGI. V lost 6 bases, J lost 6 bases, and 12 bases lay in between. In nucleotides, the CDR3 is TGTGCCAGCAGGGGGGGGCCTGTCGAGCAGTACTTC. It is translated as CASRGGPVEQYF.

V gene TRBV4-1 combines with J gene TRBJ2-3, with D possibly being TRBD2 (6 bases). CDR1 is MGHRA and CDR2 is YSYEKL in the germline V gene. V was shortened by 3 bases and J by 2 bases, with 18 bases between the two germline ends. The CDR3 loop spans 17 amino acids. The CDR3 DNA reads TGCGCCAGCAGCCAGACCCGGATAGCGGCGAACACAGATACGCAGTATTTT. Protein sequence: CASSQTRIAANTDTQYF.

This clone was seen only a few times. The rearrangement uses TRBV5-8 and TRBJ2-7; 11 bases agree with TRBD1. The V segment lost 4 bases and the J segment 3 bases; nucleotides outside the gene matches: 6. From germline, CDR1 is SGHTS and CDR2 YDEGEE. CDR3 size: 15 residues. Here the CDR3 DNA reads TGTGCCAGCAGCCTTACCGGGACAGGGGGCTACGAGCAGTACTTC. Protein sequence: CASSLTGTGGYEQYF.

The chain uses TRBV19 and TRBJ2-1; 8 bases agree with TRBD1. After removal of 5 bases from V and 0 bases from J, the junction contained 3 bases not matched to a gene. CDR1 and CDR2 (germline): LNHDA, SQIVND (reference sequence). The CDR3 sequence is 15 residues long. CDR3 in DNA: TGTGCCAGTAGTCTGGGACAGGTCTCCTACAATGAGCAGTTCTTC. This encodes CASSLGQVSYNEQFF. Using reference TRBV19 and TRBJ2-1 for the parts outside the CDR3, the full variable domain is DGGITQSPKYLFRKEGQNVTLSCEQNLNHDAMYWYRQDPGQGLRLIYYSQIVNDFQKGDIAEGYSVSREKKESFPLTVTSAQKNPTAFYLCASSLGQVSYNEQFFGPGTRLTVL.

V usage is TRBV5-4 and J usage is TRBJ2-5; 7 bases agree with TRBD2. V lost 4 bases, J lost 3 bases, and 18 bases stayed unmatched. The CDR3 runs to 18 residues. In germline, CDR1 is SGHNT, CDR2 YYREEE (reference sequence). The CDR3 sequence: CASSQPTPGGSSKETQYF. The CDR3 nucleotides read TGTGCCAGCAGCCAGCCAACGCCCGGCGGGAGCTCAAAAGAGACCCAGTACTTC.

This rearrangement joins TRBV10-3 to TRBJ1-1; D is uncertain. Trimming took 6 bases from V and 2 from J, leaving 7 bases between them. Per germline, CDR1 ENHRY and CDR2 SYGVKD. The length of the CDR3 is 12 residues. The CDR3 DNA follows: TGTGCCATCAGGGCGGGAAACACTGAAGCTTTCTTT. Its protein is CAIRAGNTEAFF.

This chain joins TRBV5-1 and TRBJ1-3, with a weak D call TRBD1 (6 bases). V shed 4 bases and J shed 1 base, with 18 bases lying between them. Germline-derived CDR1 and CDR2 are SGHRS and YFSETQ. The CDR3 contains 17 residues. The CDR3 DNA sequence: TGCGCCAGCAGCCGCACAACAGGGAGGGAGTCTGGAAACACCATATATTTT. Protein product: CASSRTTGRESGNTIYF.

The V and J genes are TRBV5-1 and TRBJ1-1; D possibly corresponds to TRBD1 (5 bases). The CDR3 totals 15 residues. Trimming removed 4 bases at V and 1 base at J, with 14 bases between. Germline V gene sequence: CDR1 SGHRS, CDR2 YFSETQ. The CDR3 nucleotides are TGCGCCAGCAGCCCGAAAGGGGCCGCGAACACTGAAGCTTTCTTT. Residues: CASSPKGAANTEAFF.

V is TRBV6-2 or TRBV6-3 and J is TRBJ1-1; D is undetermined. The germline CDR1 and CDR2 sequences are MNHEY and SVGEGT. V was shortened by 0 bases and J by 0 bases, with 8 bases between the two germline ends. The CDR3 runs 15 residues. CDR3: CASSYSFQVNTEAFF. Written as DNA, the CDR3 is TGTGCCAGCAGTTACTCGTTTCAGGTGAACACTGAAGCTTTCTTT.

This sequence joins TRBV29-1 and TRBJ2-1; no clear D gene. This CDR3 spans 16 amino acids. Germline V gene sequence: CDR1 SQVTM, CDR2 ANQGSEA. V lost 0 bases, J lost 8 bases, and 20 bases lay in between. The chain's CDR3 is CSVEDRRQRFVYEQFF. The CDR3 DNA reads as TGCAGCGTTGAAGATCGGCGGCAGAGGTTTGTGTATGAGCAGTTCTTC.

The chain carries TRBV5-4 and TRBJ2-7; 7 bases align to TRBD1. From germline, CDR1 is SGHNT and CDR2 YYREEE (reference sequence). The CDR3 sequence is 14 residues long. With 5 bases clipped from V and 2 bases from J, the junction kept 7 bases outside the gene matches. The CDR3 DNA is TGTGCCAGCAGACCACAGGGGTCAACCTACGAGCAGTACTTC. This gives the protein CASRPQGSTYEQYF.